Listed here are 2 T cell receptor beta chains from one sample, sequenced in a study of patients and donors after allogeneic stem cell transplantation. In TCRdb, the RT-PCR reads were re-called with MiXCR into one record per CDR3 protein. The data hold hundreds of thousands of distinct CDR3 sequences, with 16% observed a single time. The sample taken for sequencing was blood, either unsorted or a sorted T cell fraction (not recorded which). These TCRs come from a human donor who was either an allogeneic HSCT recipient or a stem cell or donor lymphocyte infusion donor (not recorded which). It is not recorded whose cells these are; they may come from a transplant donor.

The gene calls are TRBV5-1 and TRBJ2-7; weak D call: TRBD1 (6 bases). The CDR3 is 17 residues long. Trimming shortened V by 2 bases and J by 1 base, and 19 bases separated the two germline ends. Germline-derived CDR1 and CDR2 are SGHRS and YFSETQ. This CDR3 is CASSFGFVPQGSYEQYF. DNA of the CDR3: TGCGCCAGCAGCTTCGGCTTCGTCCCGCAGGGGTCCTACGAGCAGTACTTC. Supplemented by reference TRBV5-1 and TRBJ2-7, the full variable domain reads KAGVTQTPRYLIKTRGQQVTLSCSPISGHRSVSWYQQTPGQGLQFLFEYFSETQRNKGNFPGRFSGRQFSNSRSEMNVSTLELGDSALYLCASSFGFVPQGSYEQYFGPGTRLTVT.

This chain uses TRBV5-4 with TRBJ2-2; no reliable D call. The V gene's germline CDR1 is SGHNT and CDR2 YYREEE (reference sequence). The CDR3 extends over 16 amino acids. V lost 4 bases, J lost 0 bases, and 13 bases lay in between. The CDR3 region has the DNA TGTGCCAGCAGCCCTCTGGTCCAAGCGAACACCGGGGAGCTGTTTTTT. Its translation is CASSPLVQANTGELFF. Full variable domain (remainder filled in from reference TRBV5-4 and TRBJ2-2): ETGVTQSPTHLIKTRGQQVTLRCSSQSGHNTVSWYQQALGQGPQFIFQYYREEENGRGNFPPRFSGLQFPNYSSELNVNALELDDSALYLCASSPLVQANTGELFFGEGSRLTVL.